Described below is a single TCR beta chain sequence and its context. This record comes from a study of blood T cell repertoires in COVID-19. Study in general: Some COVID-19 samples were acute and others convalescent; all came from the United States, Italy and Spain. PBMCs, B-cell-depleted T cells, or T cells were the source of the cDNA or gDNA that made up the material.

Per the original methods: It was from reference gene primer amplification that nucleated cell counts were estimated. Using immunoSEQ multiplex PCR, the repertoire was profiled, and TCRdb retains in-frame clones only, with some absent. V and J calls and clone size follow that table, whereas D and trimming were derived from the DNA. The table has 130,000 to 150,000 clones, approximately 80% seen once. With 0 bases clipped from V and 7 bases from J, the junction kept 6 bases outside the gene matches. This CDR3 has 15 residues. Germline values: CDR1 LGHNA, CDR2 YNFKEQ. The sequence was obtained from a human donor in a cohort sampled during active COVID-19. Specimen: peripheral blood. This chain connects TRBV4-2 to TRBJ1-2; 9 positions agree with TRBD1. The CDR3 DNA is TGTGCCAGCAGCCAAGATAAGGGACAGGGTCGTGGCTACACCTTC. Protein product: CASSQDKGQGRGYTF.